This record covers a single T cell receptor (beta chain). Its antigen is not known. The sample originates from a study of cytomegalovirus exposure and HLA in healthy donors. V was pared by 3 bases and J by 4 bases, with 11 bases of the junction left unmatched. The germline V gene encodes CDR1 SGHRS and CDR2 YFSETQ. The CDR3 contains 16 residues. Whole-study results and caveats: Several of the most significant clusters were apparently associated with common viral pathogens in a later analysis. The likely explanation for a cluster of highly shared sequence variants was sequencing artifact. The availability of immune exposure information extended only to CMV serostatus. A list of 164 TCR beta chains associated with cytomegalovirus was given.

13 Jbeta primers and 60 Vbeta primers were used for the PCR. Assay used: immunoSEQ multiplex PCR; TCRdb lists only in-frame clones, some missing. Among more than 100,000 clones listed, roughly 71% were seen once. The V gene is TRBV5-1, the J gene TRBJ1-1, with 8 positions matching TRBD1. The receptor was isolated from a woman aged 50 to 60 in good health and CMV-seropositive. The sample consisted of PBMCs. CDR3 loop: CASSYWTGRESTEAFF. The CDR3 bases are TGCGCCAGCAGCTATTGGACAGGGCGGGAGAGCACTGAAGCTTTCTTT.